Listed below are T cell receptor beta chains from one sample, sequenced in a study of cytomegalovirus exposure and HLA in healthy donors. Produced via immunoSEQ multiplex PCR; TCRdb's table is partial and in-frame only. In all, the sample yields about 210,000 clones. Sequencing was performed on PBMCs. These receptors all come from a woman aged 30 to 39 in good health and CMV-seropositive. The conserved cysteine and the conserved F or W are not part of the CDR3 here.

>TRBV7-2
ASSSDFRGEQY
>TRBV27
ASSFSSYRGGNTEAF
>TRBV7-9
ASITGPSNEQF
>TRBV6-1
ASRGTGYYGYT
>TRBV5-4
ASSFEQGREKLF
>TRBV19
ASKPLSSGNTIY
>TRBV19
ASSRDRGIYEQY
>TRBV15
ATSVRQGETQY
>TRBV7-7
ASSLRTLSYEQY
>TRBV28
ASENRVLPYEQY
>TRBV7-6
ASGQPQH
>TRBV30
AWSVPRTGSSYEQY
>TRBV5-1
ASRRDFKGSYEQY
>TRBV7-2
ASSLGLALDTQY
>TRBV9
ASSVDEGGLDTQY
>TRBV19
ASSVDRLYGYT
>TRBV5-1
ASSLRASGLAVNNEQF
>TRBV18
ASSPPSGTRSYEQY
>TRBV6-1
ASSRTYQFGDTIY